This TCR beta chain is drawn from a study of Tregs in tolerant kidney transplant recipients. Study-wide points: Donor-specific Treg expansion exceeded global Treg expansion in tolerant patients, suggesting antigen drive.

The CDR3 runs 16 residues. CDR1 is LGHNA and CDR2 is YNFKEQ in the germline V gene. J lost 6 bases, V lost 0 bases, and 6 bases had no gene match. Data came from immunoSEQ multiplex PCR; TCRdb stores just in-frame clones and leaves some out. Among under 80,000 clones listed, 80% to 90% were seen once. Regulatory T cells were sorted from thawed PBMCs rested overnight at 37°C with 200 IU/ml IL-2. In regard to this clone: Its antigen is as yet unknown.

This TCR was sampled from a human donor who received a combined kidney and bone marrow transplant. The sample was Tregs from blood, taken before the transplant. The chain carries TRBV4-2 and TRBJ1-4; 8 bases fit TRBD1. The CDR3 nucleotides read TGTGCCAGCAGCCAAGATCGGACAGGGTATGATGAAAAACTGTTTTTT. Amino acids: CASSQDRTGYDEKLFF.